This entry lists 19 T cell receptor beta chains sequenced from one sample in a study of blood T cell repertoires in COVID-19. Here immunoSEQ multiplex PCR was the method, and the copy in TCRdb shows in-frame clones only, minus some. Of around 200,000 clones listed, about nine tenths are singletons. Sequenced material: PBMCs or T cells enriched from blood (not recorded which). The receptor source for this set is a man between 25 and 39 years old who had recovered from COVID-19.

The chain has TRBV9 and TRBJ2-5; 12 nucleotides agree with TRBD2. Trimming cost V 2 bases and J 5 bases; bases outside gene matches: 7. The CDR3 loop spans 16 amino acids. The V gene's germline CDR1 is SGDLS and CDR2 YYNGEE. The chain's CDR3 is CASSVRLAGAGETQYF. In DNA form, the CDR3 reads TGTGCCAGCAGCGTCAGACTAGCGGGAGCCGGGGAGACCCAGTACTTC.

This chain joins TRBV7-8 and TRBJ2-4; TRBD1 agrees at 8 bases. V dropped 5 bases and J dropped 0; count of bases not matched to a gene: 9. CDR1 and CDR2 (germline): SGHVS, FQNEAQ. CDR3 length: 17 residues. The CDR3 DNA follows: TGTGCCAGCAGCCCAGGGACAGGTGAACTAGCCAAAAACATTCAGTACTTC. Its translation is CASSPGTGELAKNIQYF.

The rearrangement links TRBV6-5 to TRBJ2-1; 7 nucleotides agree with TRBD1. Trimming took 7 bases from V and 4 from J; bases not matched to a gene: 7. In germline, CDR1 is MNHEY, CDR2 SVGAGI. CDR3 length: 14 residues. Written as DNA, the CDR3 is TGTGCCAGCACCTGGACAGGACAATACAATGAGCAGTTCTTC. Protein: CASTWTGQYNEQFF.

The genes are TRBV30 and TRBJ1-2; D not resolved. Germline assignment: CDR1 GTSNPN and CDR2 SVGIG (reference sequence). The ends were cut back, 7 bases at V and 2 bases at J, with 11 bases in the middle. The CDR3 spans 12 residues. The CDR3 spells CASLQKNYGYTF. The CDR3 nucleotides are TGTGCCTCCCTCCAGAAGAACTATGGCTACACCTTC.

This clone was seen only a few times. The V call is TRBV20-1, the J call TRBJ2-1; TRBD2 might be the D (5 bases). The V gene's germline CDR1 is DFQATT and CDR2 SNEGSKA (reference sequence). CDR3 length: 13 residues. Trimming stripped 3 bases from V and 0 bases from J, with 6 bases between. Here the CDR3 reads CSASTSSYNEQFF. In DNA form, the CDR3 reads TGCAGTGCTAGTACTAGCTCCTACAATGAGCAGTTCTTC.

The table lists this clone with many counts. V is TRBV28 and J is TRBJ2-1, with 13 nucleotides matching TRBD2. The ends lost 6 bases at V and 4 bases at J; junction bases unmatched: 6. This CDR3 spans 16 amino acids. Looked up from germline, CDR1 is MDHEN and CDR2 is SYDVKM. DNA for the CDR3: TGTGCCAGCAGAGGACTAGCGGGAGTACGTTACAATGAGCAGTTCTTC. This codes for CASRGLAGVRYNEQFF.

The rearrangement links TRBV24-1 to TRBJ2-1, with D possibly TRBD2 on 6 matching bases. This CDR3 is 13 amino acids long. V lost 4 bases, J lost 9 bases, and 12 bases lay in between. CDR1 KGHDR and CDR2 SFDVKD come from the germline V gene. In DNA form, the CDR3 reads TGTGCCACCAGTGAGCCGACAGCGGGTGAGCAGTTCTTC. It encodes CATSEPTAGEQFF.

The chain employs TRBV5-6 and TRBJ1-5; D is possibly TRBD1 (6 bases). V was trimmed by 3 bases and J by 5 bases, leaving 15 bases between them. The germline V gene has CDR1 SGHDT and CDR2 YYEEEE. This CDR3 spans 15 amino acids. CDR3 residues: CASSSRTGIYQPQHF. The DNA for the CDR3 is TGTGCCAGCAGCTCGCGCACAGGGATTTATCAGCCCCAGCATTTT.

J is TRBJ2-1 and V is TRBV6-1; 15 bases match TRBD2. The CDR3 covers 16 residues. Germline V gene sequence: CDR1 MNHNS, CDR2 SASEGT. J gave up 14 bases and V 2 bases, and 10 bases lay outside the gene matches. Here the CDR3 reads CASSEQGLAGGPYEFF. The CDR3 DNA reads as TGTGCCAGCAGTGAACAGGGACTAGCGGGGGGCCCTTACGAGTTCTTC.

This clone was seen a single time. The chain links TRBV5-4 to TRBJ2-3; possibly TRBD2 for D (5 bases). The CDR3 is 15 amino acids. Germline V lookup: CDR1 SGHNT, CDR2 YYREEE (reference sequence). Trimming cost V 0 bases and J 4 bases, with 12 bases left between them. The CDR3 loop reads CASSLGVRGSDTQYF. The CDR3, as DNA: TGTGCCAGCAGCTTGGGAGTTCGGGGATCAGATACGCAGTATTTT. Variable domain in full (rest from reference TRBV5-4 and TRBJ2-3): ETGVTQSPTHLIKTRGQQVTLRCSSQSGHNTVSWYQQALGQGPQFIFQYYREEENGRGNFPPRFSGLQFPNYSSELNVNALELDDSALYLCASSLGVRGSDTQYFGPGTRLTVL.

The chain is built from TRBV4-2 and TRBJ2-5; D call uncertain. Trimming took off 4 bases at V and 5 bases at J, with 20 bases between the two ends. The germline V gene has CDR1 LGHNA and CDR2 YNFKEQ. The CDR3 consists of 16 residues. The CDR3 DNA sequence: TGTGCCAGCAGCCGCAGCTCTCTGGAGAGGTGGGAGACCCAGTACTTC. This encodes CASSRSSLERWETQYF.

V gene TRBV19 combines with J gene TRBJ2-7; 8 positions agree with TRBD1. CDR1 and CDR2 from the germline V gene are LNHDA and SQIVND (reference sequence). The CDR3 length is 14 residues. V shed 3 bases and J 5 bases; nucleotides not matched to a gene: 6. In nucleotides, the CDR3 is TGTGCCAGTAGTATCGGGCAGGGGGCGGACGAGCAGTACTTC. Protein sequence: CASSIGQGADEQYF.

The chain is built from TRBV6-5 and TRBJ2-7, with TRBD2 as a possible D gene (6 bases). V was clipped by 1 base and J by 0 bases, with 13 bases between them. The CDR3 spans 16 residues. Germline CDR1 MNHEY, CDR2 SVGAGI. CDR3 loop: CASSYLTSPSSYEQYF. The CDR3 region has the DNA TGTGCCAGCAGTTACTTAACTAGCCCGAGCTCCTACGAGCAGTACTTC.

The genes are TRBV7-2 and TRBJ1-6, with D maybe TRBD1 (6 bases). Germline lookup yields CDR1 SGHTA and CDR2 FQGNSA. The V end was cut by 5 bases, the J end by 10 bases, with 15 bases between. The CDR3 sequence is 14 residues long. DNA for the CDR3: TGTGCCAGCAGCCCTAGGGGGGGAAGATCACCCCTCCACTTT. Its translation: CASSPRGGRSPLHF.

The genes are TRBV11-2 and TRBJ2-7; no reliable D call. This CDR3 is built from 14 residues. Germline V gene lookup returns CDR1 SGHAT and CDR2 FQNNGV. Between the trimmed V and J ends, which lost 5 bases and 5 bases, there was a span of 16 bases. The CDR3 here is CASSRSNYGHEQYF. For the CDR3, the DNA is TGTGCCAGCAGCCGCTCGAATTACGGTCACGAGCAGTACTTC.

V usage is TRBV19 and J usage is TRBJ2-5; 7 bases agree with TRBD2. The J segment lost 7 bases and the V segment lost 6 bases, leaving 8 bases of the junction unmatched. Germline assignment: CDR1 LNHDA and CDR2 SQIVND (reference sequence). The CDR3 has 13 residues. The CDR3 reads CASSEAGRGTQYF. The CDR3 nucleotides are TGTGCCAGTAGCGAGGCGGGGAGGGGGACCCAGTACTTC.

V and J are TRBV4-1 and TRBJ2-3, with D perhaps matching TRBD1 (5 bases). Deletions cut 4 bases from V and 2 bases from J, with 10 bases between. Looked up from germline, CDR1 is MGHRA and CDR2 is YSYEKL. The CDR3 covers 14 residues. DNA of the CDR3: TGCGCCAGCAGCCTGGACACCTCCACAGATACGCAGTATTTT. Protein: CASSLDTSTDTQYF.

This chain uses TRBV21-1 with TRBJ1-4; whether TRBD1, the table's D call, matches the DNA was not checked. TRBV21-1 is deemed a pseudogene. CDR3 length: 17 residues. The CDR3 loop is CASSKTAGTGLNEKLFF. DNA of the CDR3: TGTGCCAGCAGCAAAACAGCCGGGACAGGGCTTAATGAAAAACTGTTTTTT.

The rearrangement uses TRBV9 and TRBJ2-6; TRBD2 might be the D (5 bases). V lost 3 bases to trimming and J lost 3 bases, with 10 bases between them. Per germline, CDR1 SGDLS and CDR2 YYNGEE. This CDR3 contains 15 residues. CDR3 loop: CASSARGIGANVLTF. The CDR3 DNA is TGTGCCAGCAGCGCCCGGGGAATTGGGGCCAACGTCCTGACTTTC.